The clone carrying this T cell receptor (beta chain) was recorded a few times. What it binds is not known. This specimen comes from a study of CD8 T cells in ankylosing spondylitis. TCRdb analysed the 5' RACE reads with MiXCR anew, one entry per CDR3 protein. The sample includes approximately 550,000 distinct CDR3 sequences, roughly 13% seen only once; the top ten take over 6.5%. The ends were cut back, 3 bases at V and 5 bases at J, with 22 bases in the middle. The CDR3 length is 17 residues. From germline, CDR1 is SGHAT and CDR2 FQNNGV. Findings of the study overall: There was reportedly significant enrichment of clones that were disease-linked in matched ankylosing spondylitis synovial fluid. Blood of patients with ankylosing spondylitis appeared to be characterized by a TCR beta motif of about 8 highly homologous variants.

The rearrangement joins TRBV11-2 to TRBJ1-2; no definite D call. The TCR originated in a male donor with ankylosing spondylitis. Material: blood, either unsorted or a sorted T cell fraction (not recorded which). CDR3 in amino acids: CASSFDRTAGYTYGYTF. The CDR3 bases are TGTGCCAGCAGCTTTGATCGAACGGCAGGTTATACTTATGGCTACACCTTC. Drawing the rest from reference TRBV11-2 and TRBJ1-2, the complete variable domain is EAGVAQSPRYKIIEKRQSVAFWCNPISGHATLYWYQQILGQGPKLLIQFQNNGVVDDSQLPKDRFSAERLKGVDSTLKIQPAKLEDSAVYLCASSFDRTAGYTYGYTFGSGTRLTVV.